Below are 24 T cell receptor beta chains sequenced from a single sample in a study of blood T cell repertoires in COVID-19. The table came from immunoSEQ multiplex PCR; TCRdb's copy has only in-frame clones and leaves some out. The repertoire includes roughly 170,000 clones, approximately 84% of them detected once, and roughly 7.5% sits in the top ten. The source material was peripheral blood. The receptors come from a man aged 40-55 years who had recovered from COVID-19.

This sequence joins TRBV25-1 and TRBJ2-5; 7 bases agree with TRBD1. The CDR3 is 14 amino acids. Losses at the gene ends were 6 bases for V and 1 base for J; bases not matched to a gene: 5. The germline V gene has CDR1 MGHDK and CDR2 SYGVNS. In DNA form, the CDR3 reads TGTGCCAGCAGAAACAGGGGTTCCCAAGAGACCCAGTACTTC. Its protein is CASRNRGSQETQYF.

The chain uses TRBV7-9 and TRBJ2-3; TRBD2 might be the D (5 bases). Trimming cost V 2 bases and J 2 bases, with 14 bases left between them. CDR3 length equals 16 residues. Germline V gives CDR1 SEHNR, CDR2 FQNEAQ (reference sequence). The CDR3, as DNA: TGTGCCAGCAGCTTATCGGGAAGTTTGTTCACAGATACGCAGTATTTT. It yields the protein CASSLSGSLFTDTQYF. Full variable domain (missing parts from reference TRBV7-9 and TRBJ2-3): DTGVSQNPRHKITKRGQNVTFRCDPISEHNRLYWYRQTLGQGPEFLTYFQNEAQLEKSRLLSDRFSAERPKGSFSTLEIQRTEQGDSAMYLCASSLSGSLFTDTQYFGPGTRLTVL.

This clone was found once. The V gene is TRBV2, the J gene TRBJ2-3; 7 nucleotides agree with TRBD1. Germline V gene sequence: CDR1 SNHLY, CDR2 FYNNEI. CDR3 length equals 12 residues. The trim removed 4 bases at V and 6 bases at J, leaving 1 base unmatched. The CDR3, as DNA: TGTGCCAGCAGTGGGGACAGTGATACGCAGTATTTT. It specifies CASSGDSDTQYF.

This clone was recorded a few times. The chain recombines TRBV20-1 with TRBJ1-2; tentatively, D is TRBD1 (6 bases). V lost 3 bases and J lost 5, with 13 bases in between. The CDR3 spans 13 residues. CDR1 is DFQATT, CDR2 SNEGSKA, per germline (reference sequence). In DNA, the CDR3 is TGCAGTGCTAGTGTAGGACAGATGTATGGCTACACCTTC. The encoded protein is CSASVGQMYGYTF.

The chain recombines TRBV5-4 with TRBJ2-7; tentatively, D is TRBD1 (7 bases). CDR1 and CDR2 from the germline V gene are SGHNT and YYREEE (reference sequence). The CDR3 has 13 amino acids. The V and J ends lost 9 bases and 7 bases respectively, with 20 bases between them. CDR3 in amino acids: CAIQGDGRKEQYF. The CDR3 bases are TGTGCCATTCAGGGGGACGGGAGAAAGGAGCAGTACTTC.

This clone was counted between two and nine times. The CDR3: CASLGGPAGNTIYF. The DNA for the CDR3 is TGTGCCAGTTTGGGCGGGCCGGCTGGAAACACCATATATTTT. The chain joins TRBV19 to TRBJ1-3, with D unresolved. The CDR3 spans 14 residues. V gave up 8 bases and J gave up 2 bases, with 13 bases separating them. The germline CDR1 and CDR2 sequences are LNHDA and SQIVND (reference sequence).

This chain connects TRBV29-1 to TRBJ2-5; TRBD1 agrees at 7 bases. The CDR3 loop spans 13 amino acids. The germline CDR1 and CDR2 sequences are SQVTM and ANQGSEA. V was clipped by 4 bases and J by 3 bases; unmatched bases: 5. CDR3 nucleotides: TGCAGCGTTGCGGGACAGACGAAAGAGACCCAGTACTTC. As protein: CSVAGQTKETQYF. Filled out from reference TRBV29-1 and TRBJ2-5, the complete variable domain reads SAVISQKPSRDICQRGTSLTIQCQVDSQVTMMFWYRQQPGQSLTLIATANQGSEATYESGFVIDKFPISRPNLTFSTLTVSNMSPEDSSIYLCSVAGQTKETQYFGPGTRLLVL.

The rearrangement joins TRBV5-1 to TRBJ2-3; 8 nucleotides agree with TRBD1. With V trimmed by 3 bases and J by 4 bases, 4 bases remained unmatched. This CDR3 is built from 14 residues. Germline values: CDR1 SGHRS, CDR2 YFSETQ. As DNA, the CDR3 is TGCGCCAGCAGCTCCTCGACAGGGGCAGATACGCAGTATTTT. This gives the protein CASSSSTGADTQYF.

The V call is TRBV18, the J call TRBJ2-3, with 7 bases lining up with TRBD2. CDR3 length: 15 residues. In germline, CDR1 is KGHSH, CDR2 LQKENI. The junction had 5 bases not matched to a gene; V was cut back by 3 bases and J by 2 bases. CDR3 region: CASSPRAGATDTQYF. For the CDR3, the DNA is TGTGCCAGCTCACCGAGGGCGGGAGCCACAGATACGCAGTATTTT.

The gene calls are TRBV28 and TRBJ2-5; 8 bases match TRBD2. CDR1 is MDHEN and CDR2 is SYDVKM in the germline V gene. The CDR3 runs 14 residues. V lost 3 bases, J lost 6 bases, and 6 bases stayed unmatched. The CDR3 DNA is TGTGCCAGCAGTTTTAGGACGGGGGGGAAGACCCAGTACTTC. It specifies CASSFRTGGKTQYF.

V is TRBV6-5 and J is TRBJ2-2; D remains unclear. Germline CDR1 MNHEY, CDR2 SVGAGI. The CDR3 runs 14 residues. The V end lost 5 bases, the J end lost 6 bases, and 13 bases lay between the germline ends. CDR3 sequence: CASSSRLLPGELFF. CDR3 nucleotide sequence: TGTGCCAGCAGTAGTAGACTCTTGCCCGGGGAGCTGTTTTTT.

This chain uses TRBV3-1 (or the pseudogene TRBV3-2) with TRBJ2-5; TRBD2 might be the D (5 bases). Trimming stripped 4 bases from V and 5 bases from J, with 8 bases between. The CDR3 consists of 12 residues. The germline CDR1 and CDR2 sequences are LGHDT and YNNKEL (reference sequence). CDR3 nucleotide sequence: TGTGCCAGCAGCCCGAGGGAGGAGACCCAGTACTTC. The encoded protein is CASSPREETQYF.

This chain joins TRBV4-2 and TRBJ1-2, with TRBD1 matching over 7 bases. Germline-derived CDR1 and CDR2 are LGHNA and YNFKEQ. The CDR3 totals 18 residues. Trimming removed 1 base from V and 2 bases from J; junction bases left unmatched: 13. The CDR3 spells CASSQGGTAMHLNYGYTF. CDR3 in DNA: TGTGCCAGCAGCCAAGGGGGGACAGCGATGCACTTAAACTATGGCTACACCTTC.

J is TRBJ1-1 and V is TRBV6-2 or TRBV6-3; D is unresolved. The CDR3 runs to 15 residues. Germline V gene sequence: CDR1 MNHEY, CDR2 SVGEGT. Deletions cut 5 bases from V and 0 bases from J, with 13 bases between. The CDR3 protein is CASSPDTDMNTEAFF. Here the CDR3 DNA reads TGTGCCAGCAGTCCCGACACCGACATGAACACTGAAGCTTTCTTT.

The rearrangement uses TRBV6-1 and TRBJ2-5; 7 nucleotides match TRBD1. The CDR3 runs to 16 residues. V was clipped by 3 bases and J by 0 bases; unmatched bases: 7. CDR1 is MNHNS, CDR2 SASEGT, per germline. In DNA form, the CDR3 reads TGTGCCAGCAGTGACCCAGGGGGTCCCCACCAAGAGACCCAGTACTTC. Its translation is CASSDPGGPHQETQYF.

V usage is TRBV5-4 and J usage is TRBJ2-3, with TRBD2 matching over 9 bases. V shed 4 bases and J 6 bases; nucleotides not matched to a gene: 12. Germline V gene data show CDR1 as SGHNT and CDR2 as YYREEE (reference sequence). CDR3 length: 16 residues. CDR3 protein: CASSIRLAGGPDTQYF. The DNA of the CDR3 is TGTGCCAGCAGCATTCGACTCGCGGGGGGGCCCGATACGCAGTATTTT.

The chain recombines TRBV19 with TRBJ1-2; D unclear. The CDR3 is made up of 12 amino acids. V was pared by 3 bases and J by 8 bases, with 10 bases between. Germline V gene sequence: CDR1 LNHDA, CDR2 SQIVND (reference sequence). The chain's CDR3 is CASSIERRGYTF. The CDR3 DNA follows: TGTGCCAGTAGTATCGAGCGACGGGGCTACACCTTC.

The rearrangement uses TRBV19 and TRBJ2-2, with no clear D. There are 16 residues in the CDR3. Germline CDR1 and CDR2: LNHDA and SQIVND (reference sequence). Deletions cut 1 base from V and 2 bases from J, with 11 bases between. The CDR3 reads CASSIVGQHNTGELFF. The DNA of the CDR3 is TGTGCCAGTAGTATAGTTGGGCAGCATAACACCGGGGAGCTGTTTTTT.

The DNA for the CDR3 is TGTGCCAGCAGCTTGGGACTAGGGCACTCCGGGGAGCTGTTTTTT. This gives the protein CASSLGLGHSGELFF. The chain carries TRBV7-9 and TRBJ2-2, with 8 bases aligning to TRBD2. V was clipped by 3 bases and J by 6 bases; unmatched bases: 6. The CDR3 covers 15 residues. CDR1 is SEHNR, CDR2 FQNEAQ, per germline (reference sequence).

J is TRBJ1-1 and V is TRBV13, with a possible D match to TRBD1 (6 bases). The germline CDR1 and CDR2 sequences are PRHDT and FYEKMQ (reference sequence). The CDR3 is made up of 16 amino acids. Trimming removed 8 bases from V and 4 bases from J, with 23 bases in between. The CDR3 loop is CASSTQGLGESTEAFF. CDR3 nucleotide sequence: TGTGCCAGCTCAACCCAGGGGTTGGGTGAATCCACTGAAGCTTTCTTT. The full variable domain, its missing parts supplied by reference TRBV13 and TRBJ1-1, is AAGVIQSPRHLIKEKRETATLKCYPIPRHDTVYWYQQGPGQDPQFLISFYEKMQSDKGSIPDRFSAQQFSDYHSELNMSSLELGDSALYFCASSTQGLGESTEAFFGQGTRLTVV.

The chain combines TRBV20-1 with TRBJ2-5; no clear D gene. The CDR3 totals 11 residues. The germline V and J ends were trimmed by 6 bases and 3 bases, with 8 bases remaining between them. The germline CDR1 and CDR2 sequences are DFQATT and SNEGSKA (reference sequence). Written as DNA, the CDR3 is TGCAGTGCAAGACCTGAAGAGACCCAGTACTTC. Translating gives CSARPEETQYF.

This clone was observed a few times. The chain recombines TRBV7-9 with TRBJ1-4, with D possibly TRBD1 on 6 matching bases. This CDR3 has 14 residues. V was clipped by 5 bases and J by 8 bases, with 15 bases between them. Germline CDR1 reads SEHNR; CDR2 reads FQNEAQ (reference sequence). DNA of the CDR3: TGTGCCAGCAGCGCCACAGGGTTGCGGGAAAAACTGTTTTTT. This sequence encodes CASSATGLREKLFF.

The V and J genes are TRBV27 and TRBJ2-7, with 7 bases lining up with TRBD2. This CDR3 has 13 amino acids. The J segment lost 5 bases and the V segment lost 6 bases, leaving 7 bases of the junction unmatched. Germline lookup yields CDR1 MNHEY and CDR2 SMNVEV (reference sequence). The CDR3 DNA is TGTGCCAGCAGGTTCAGGGAGGGGAACGAGCAGTACTTC. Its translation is CASRFREGNEQYF.

Here the CDR3 reads CASSKVGDHEQYF. The CDR3 coding sequence is TGTGCCAGCAGCAAAGTTGGAGACCACGAGCAGTACTTC. The rearrangement uses TRBV21-1 and TRBJ2-7; the table's D call, TRBD2, has no DNA check behind it. TRBV21-1 is a recognized pseudogene. CDR3 size: 13 residues.